Shown below are 16 T cell receptor beta chains from a single sample sequenced in a study of T cell changes during pregnancy in multiple sclerosis. Data came from immunoSEQ multiplex PCR; TCRdb stores just in-frame clones and leaves some out. The sample yields 80,000 or so clones, about 94% seen once. The sample was peripheral blood, taken in the second trimester of pregnancy. The receptors derive from a female donor in good health, enrolled as a control in a pregnancy study.

The rearrangement uses TRBV10-3 and TRBJ1-1; possible D gene TRBD1, 6 bases. The CDR3 loop spans 15 amino acids. Germline V gene data show CDR1 as ENHRY and CDR2 as SYGVKD. Trimming pared 4 bases from V and 1 base from J, leaving 13 bases between. CDR3 DNA sequence: TGTGCCATCAGTGGAGGGGGAGGGAGGAACACTGAAGCTTTCTTT. Translation: CAISGGGGRNTEAFF.

Written as DNA, the CDR3 is TGCGCCAGCAGCTTGAGTTTAGCGGGAGTAGGCGAGCAGTACTTC. This codes for CASSLSLAGVGEQYF. This chain uses TRBV5-1 with TRBJ2-7; 9 bases line up with TRBD2. Germline V gene data show CDR1 as SGHRS and CDR2 as YFSETQ. Trimming removed 1 base from V and 6 bases from J; junction bases left unmatched: 8. The CDR3 runs 15 residues.

The chain joins TRBV14 to TRBJ2-5; 12 bases map to TRBD1. After removal of 3 bases from V and 5 bases from J, the junction contained 4 bases not matched to a gene. The CDR3 has 15 residues. Germline V gene sequence: CDR1 SGHDN, CDR2 FVKESK. The CDR3 DNA reads as TGTGCCAGCAGCCAGGGACAGGGGGCGGCGGAGACCCAGTACTTC. It translates to CASSQGQGAAETQYF.

V usage is TRBV5-1 and J usage is TRBJ1-1; 7 nucleotides agree with TRBD1. V lost 2 bases to trimming and J lost 4 bases; unmatched junction nucleotides: 5. CDR3 length: 14 residues. Per the germline V gene, CDR1 is SGHRS and CDR2 is YFSETQ. This CDR3 is CASSFDRVGTEAFF. In DNA form, the CDR3 reads TGCGCCAGCAGCTTTGACAGGGTTGGCACTGAAGCTTTCTTT.

V is TRBV27 and J is TRBJ2-3, with 9 bases aligning to TRBD1. V lost 5 bases, J lost 6 bases, and 9 bases stayed unmatched. This CDR3 spans 15 amino acids. CDR1 is MNHEY, CDR2 SMNVEV, per germline (reference sequence). In DNA form, the CDR3 reads TGTGCCAGCAGTACCCCTGGGACAGGGTGGGATACGCAGTATTTT. Residues: CASSTPGTGWDTQYF.

The V call is TRBV28, the J call TRBJ1-1, with 9 bases lining up with TRBD1. Losses at the gene ends were 5 bases for V and 13 bases for J; bases not matched to a gene: 17. CDR3 size: 15 residues. Looked up from germline, CDR1 is MDHEN and CDR2 is SYDVKM. The CDR3 coding sequence is TGTGCCAGCAGTCCAATGACAGGGGGACAGAGATGGAATTTCTTT. Translating gives CASSPMTGGQRWNFF.

The V and J genes are TRBV4-2 and TRBJ2-1; a weak D match, TRBD1 (5 bases). CDR1 LGHNA and CDR2 YNFKEQ come from the germline V gene. Trimming stripped 4 bases from V and 5 bases from J, with 6 bases between. CDR3 length: 12 amino acids. The CDR3 protein is CASSLDNNEQFF. The CDR3 DNA reads TGTGCCAGCAGCCTGGACAACAATGAGCAGTTCTTC.

V is TRBV18 and J is TRBJ2-2; TRBD2 might be the D (6 bases). Germline V lookup: CDR1 KGHSH, CDR2 LQKENI. V lost 3 bases to trimming and J lost 7 bases, with 9 bases between them. The CDR3 extends over 13 amino acids. The CDR3 DNA sequence: TGTGCCAGCTCACCCACCGGGGGCGGGGAGCTGTTTTTT. Translating gives CASSPTGGGELFF.

The V call is TRBV14, the J call TRBJ2-1; 7 bases are shared with TRBD2. CDR1 and CDR2 from the germline V gene are SGHDN and FVKESK. With V trimmed by 2 bases and J by 5 bases, 6 bases remained unmatched. The CDR3 sequence is 15 residues long. The CDR3 DNA follows: TGTGCCAGCAGCCAACCGGGACTAAACAACAATGAGCAGTTCTTC. It codes for CASSQPGLNNNEQFF.

V and J are TRBV18 and TRBJ2-5, with 8 bases lining up with TRBD1. Germline V gene data show CDR1 as KGHSH and CDR2 as LQKENI. J gave up 2 bases and V 3 bases, and 5 bases lay outside the gene matches. The CDR3 extends over 15 amino acids. For the CDR3, the DNA is TGTGCCAGCTCACCCACGACAGGGGCACAAGAGACCCAGTACTTC. Its protein is CASSPTTGAQETQYF.

CDR3 sequence: CASSPGRNGGEQYF. As DNA, the CDR3 is TGCGCCAGCAGCCCGGGACGGAACGGGGGGGAGCAGTACTTC. The V and J genes are TRBV5-1 and TRBJ2-7; 7 nucleotides line up with TRBD2. This CDR3 comprises 14 residues. Unmatched junction bases numbered 11, after V lost 4 bases and J lost 7 bases. Germline V gene data show CDR1 as SGHRS and CDR2 as YFSETQ.

This sequence joins TRBV7-2 and TRBJ2-7; D gene unclear. CDR3 size: 12 residues. Germline V CDR1 and CDR2: SGHTA, FQGNSA. V shed 5 bases and J shed 3 bases, with 8 bases lying between them. CDR3 in DNA: TGTGCCAGCAGCCGAACAATCTACGAGCAGTACTTC. Translated: CASSRTIYEQYF.

The chain uses TRBV27 and TRBJ2-3; D perhaps matches TRBD2 (5 bases). Trimming took 8 bases from V and 0 from J, leaving 12 bases between them. CDR1 MNHEY and CDR2 SMNVEV come from the germline V gene (reference sequence). The CDR3 sequence is 14 residues long. CDR3 loop: CASQRGGSTDTQYF. The CDR3 bases are TGTGCCAGCCAGAGAGGCGGGAGCACAGATACGCAGTATTTT.

Only a few counts were recorded for this clone. V usage is TRBV9 and J usage is TRBJ2-7; 8 bases map to TRBD1. Trimming removed 0 bases from V and 3 bases from J; junction bases left unmatched: 8. CDR3 length: 16 residues. CDR1 and CDR2 from the germline V gene are SGDLS and YYNGEE. CDR3 loop: CASSVGAGTGHYEQYF. The CDR3 coding sequence is TGTGCCAGCAGCGTAGGAGCCGGGACAGGACACTACGAGCAGTACTTC.

The chain joins TRBV18 to TRBJ2-7; 7 bases agree with TRBD1. The V segment lost 5 bases and the J segment 4 bases; nucleotides outside the gene matches: 2. The CDR3 has 12 residues. Per germline, CDR1 KGHSH and CDR2 LQKENI. This CDR3 is CASSKDRYEQYF. As DNA, the CDR3 is TGTGCCAGCTCAAAGGACAGGTACGAGCAGTACTTC.

The rearrangement links TRBV6-1 to TRBJ1-5; D call uncertain. With 5 bases removed from V and 2 bases from J, the gap between germline ends came to 13 bases. The CDR3 loop spans 15 amino acids. From germline, CDR1 is MNHNS and CDR2 SASEGT. The CDR3, as DNA: TGTGCCAGCAGTAACAAGGGAGTGGGCAATCAGCCCCAGCATTTT. Translation: CASSNKGVGNQPQHF.